The clone carrying this T cell receptor beta chain showed up just a few times. This entry comes from a study of blood T cell repertoires in COVID-19. At the level of the study: Nucleic acid was either cDNA or gDNA, and it came from T cells, B-cell-depleted T cells, or PBMCs.

CDR1 and CDR2 from the germline V gene are MNHEY and SMNVEV (reference sequence). Trimming took 0 bases from V and 0 from J, leaving 8 bases between them. The CDR3 loop spans 15 amino acids. Under the authors' procedure: Scientists estimated how many nucleated cells there were by amplifying reference gene primers. The protocol was immunoSEQ multiplex PCR, while the TCRdb copy is restricted to in-frame clones and leaves out a portion. V and J calls plus clone size are reproduced from that table; the DNA served to infer D and trimming. The sample yields 95,000 to 150,000 clones, around 86% seen once. The sequencing sample was made of peripheral blood. This TCR was recovered from a woman of 80 years or more with acute or convalescent COVID-19. This sequence joins TRBV27 and TRBJ1-1; no clear D gene. CDR3 protein: CASSLSPVMNTEAFF. Written as DNA, the CDR3 is TGTGCCAGCAGTTTATCGCCGGTCATGAACACTGAAGCTTTCTTT.